The rows below give T cell receptor beta chains drawn from one sample of a study of response to subunit inactivated influenza vaccine. Each CDR3 protein gets one entry after TCRdb re-called the RT-PCR reads with MiXCR. The profile shows 860,000 or so distinct CDR3 sequences, over 20% of them singletons. The sequenced sample was PBMCs from blood, obtained roughly 5 days after vaccination. Source of these receptors: a man aged 45 to 65 who received an inactivated influenza vaccine. CDR3s include the opening cysteine and the closing phenylalanine or tryptophan. The D gene is left open where the match is weak. The size entry is marked missing in some rows and otherwise reads once, few, many or a size class.

v_call: TRBV5-1; cdr3_length: 13; j_call: TRBJ2-1; clone_size: few; d_call: .; cdr3_nt: TGCGCCAGCAGCATACAGGGAAACAATGAGCAGTTCTTC; cdr3_aa: CASSIQGNNEQFF
v_call: TRBV5-1; cdr3_length: 14; j_call: TRBJ2-3; clone_size: .; d_call: .; cdr3_nt: TGCGCCAGCAGCTTGAGGCAGGGGAAAGATACGCAGTATTTT; cdr3_aa: CASSLRQGKDTQYF
v_call: TRBV9; cdr3_length: 13; j_call: TRBJ1-2; clone_size: many; d_call: .; cdr3_nt: TGTGCCAGCAGCTCCGCCAGTTTTCCTGGCTACACCTTC; cdr3_aa: CASSSASFPGYTF
v_call: TRBV6-2/TRBV6-3; cdr3_length: 15; j_call: TRBJ2-5; clone_size: .; d_call: TRBD2; cdr3_nt: TGTGCCAGCAGTTACCTAGCGGGAGATGGCGAGACCCAGTACTTC; cdr3_aa: CASSYLAGDGETQYF
v_call: TRBV9; cdr3_length: 15; j_call: TRBJ2-2; clone_size: .; d_call: .; cdr3_nt: TGTGCCAGCAGCGTATATGGGGGGTCGACCGGGGAGCTGTTTTTT; cdr3_aa: CASSVYGGSTGELFF
v_call: TRBV7-2; cdr3_length: 16; j_call: TRBJ1-6; clone_size: few; d_call: TRBD1; cdr3_nt: TGTGCCAGCAGCCGCCGAGGACAGGGGAATAATTCACCCCTCCACTTT; cdr3_aa: CASSRRGQGNNSPLHF
v_call: TRBV28; cdr3_length: 16; j_call: TRBJ2-1; clone_size: .; d_call: TRBD2; cdr3_nt: TGTGCCAGCAGTGAAACAACTAGCGGTCCCTACAATGAGCAGTTCTTC; cdr3_aa: CASSETTSGPYNEQFF
v_call: TRBV20-1; cdr3_length: 11; j_call: TRBJ2-7; clone_size: .; d_call: .; cdr3_nt: TGCAGTGCTATTGACCTAGGGGAGCAGTACTTC; cdr3_aa: CSAIDLGEQYF
v_call: TRBV5-1; cdr3_length: 16; j_call: TRBJ1-4; clone_size: many; d_call: .; cdr3_nt: TGCGCCAGCAGCTTGGACAGCCCTGCAACTAATGAAAAACTGTTTTTT; cdr3_aa: CASSLDSPATNEKLFF
v_call: TRBV6-2/TRBV6-3; cdr3_length: 16; j_call: TRBJ2-2; clone_size: .; d_call: .; cdr3_nt: TGTGCCAGCACGGGGCCCACTAGCAGTATCACCGGGGAGCTGTTTTTT; cdr3_aa: CASTGPTSSITGELFF
v_call: TRBV7-8; cdr3_length: 15; j_call: TRBJ2-5; clone_size: .; d_call: TRBD1; cdr3_nt: TGTGCCACCACCGGAGGGACAGGGGGGGAAGAGACCCAGTACTTC; cdr3_aa: CATTGGTGGEETQYF